The sequence of this T cell receptor beta chain was determined in a study of Graves' ophthalmopathy and Graves' hyperthyroidism (dated by TCRdb to 2017 to 2018). Turning to the overall study: Peripheral blood was collected at initial diagnosis, before any treatment. TCR beta repertoire signatures were used to distinguish Graves' ophthalmopathy from Graves' hyperthyroidism and to predict progression to ophthalmopathy. In total, approximately 130 blood samples were TCR-sequenced: 40 to 45 ophthalmopathy, roughly 80 hyperthyroidism and roughly 17 hyperthyroidism-to-ophthalmopathy patients. To explore V-J signatures that separate ophthalmopathy from hyperthyroidism, a discovery set of about a hundred patients was enrolled, consisting of under 50 with ophthalmopathy and roughly 60 with stable hyperthyroidism. For independent validation, a separate cohort was made up of 18 to 20 hyperthyroidism patients plus 17 patients who later progressed from hyperthyroidism to ophthalmopathy. In about 6 hyperthyroidism patients, T-cell repertoires of thyroid tissue and blood were compared. Once sampling was done, hyperthyroidism patients were given methimazole at a starting dose of 30 mg daily, while ophthalmopathy patients were given high-dose intravenous methylprednisolone.

What the work shows at the level of the full study, not this receptor alone: In validation, the model predicted ophthalmopathy progression with about 70% sensitivity and 72.22% specificity; fewer than 15 predicted patients were CT-confirmed with GO in a median of about 7.1 months. In cross-validation, the 13-signature model distinguished ophthalmopathy from stable hyperthyroidism with almost 90% sensitivity and around 81% specificity, and in the test set the corresponding values were approximately 80% and 68%. Most of the expanded thyroid clonotypes with a frequency above 0.001 were also detected in blood, and it was suggested that the thyroid immune response may be reflected by blood repertoires. Sample size was not statistically predetermined, and group allocation was not concealed from the investigators.

The table lists this clonotype with many counts. The antigen this receptor binds is unknown. Base qualities are not recorded, but no much larger clone differs from it by a single base. For repertoire sequencing, TCR beta CDR3 regions were amplified from RNA transcripts. HTBI primers and the Qiagen OneStep RT-PCR kit were used in a first-round RT-PCR, which was followed by a second-round multiplex PCR, size selection and purification. The libraries underwent paired-end sequencing with 100 bp reads on an Illumina HiSeq2000. The published analysis was carried out like this. SOAPnuke was used to process the reads, throwing out any read that had adapters, had uncalled bases, had a mean Phred below 15, or lacked an exact constant-primer or identifier match. High-quality paired reads were merged with COPE v1.2.5. Each unique nucleotide sequence was treated as a clonotype, and MiTCR v1.1 was used to align the clonotypes to the IMGT TRB V, D and J references. The analysis was limited to V-J combinations with a frequency above 0.0001, which together covered approximately 99% of repertoires. A TCR clonal expansion and chaos score per V-J combination was defined as the ratio of F50 clonal expansion to chaos observed in the TCRdist matrix. Welch's t-statistics and random forest were used to reduce features to about a dozen V-J combinations, which were fed into a naive Bayes classifier. The Morisita-Horn index was used to measure how similar the thyroid and blood repertoires were. TCRdb itself trimmed the public reads at Q25 with fastp, ran MiXCR and retained productive beta chains. Rows with a matching CDR3 protein are joined into one entry that keeps the most common DNA and genes. Here the V and J calls rest on TCRdb's processing, not on the authors' analysis. The sample table records approximately 700,000 distinct CDR3 sequences; over 40% of these occur just once. The ten biggest clones cover more than 2.5% of the sample.

Ophthalmopathy patients were characterized by moderately to severely active disease, a Clinical Activity Score of at least 3, a NOSPECS grade of at least 4, and a disease duration under 3 months. Patients with other autoimmune diseases, uncontrolled infections, pregnancy or lactation were excluded. Clinical symptoms, serum thyroxine, TRAb, thyroid ultrasound and orbital computed tomography formed the basis of the diagnosis. PBMCs were isolated from 7.5 to 10 ml of fresh peripheral blood by Ficoll-Paque density gradient centrifugation. Total RNA was extracted using Trizol reagent, and RNA quality was checked on an Agilent 2100 Bioanalyzer. V and J are trimmed by 11 bases and 2 bases, and the gene matches miss 3 bases of the junction. The CDR3 starts with the cysteine, ends with the phenylalanine, and has 12 residues. Of all the DNA, just the CDR3 is kept, 36 bases in frame from base 1. Based on the germline V gene, the CDR1 and CDR2 sequences are ENHRY and SYGVKD.

Sequencing input: peripheral blood. The receptor's source is an adult man with Graves' ophthalmopathy. This receptor chain uses TRBV10-3 and TRBJ1-5; the central 7 bases match TRBD1. The nucleotide sequence reads TGTGCCGTTGGACAGGGCAATCAGCCCCAGCATTTT. This yields the protein CAVGQGNQPQHF.